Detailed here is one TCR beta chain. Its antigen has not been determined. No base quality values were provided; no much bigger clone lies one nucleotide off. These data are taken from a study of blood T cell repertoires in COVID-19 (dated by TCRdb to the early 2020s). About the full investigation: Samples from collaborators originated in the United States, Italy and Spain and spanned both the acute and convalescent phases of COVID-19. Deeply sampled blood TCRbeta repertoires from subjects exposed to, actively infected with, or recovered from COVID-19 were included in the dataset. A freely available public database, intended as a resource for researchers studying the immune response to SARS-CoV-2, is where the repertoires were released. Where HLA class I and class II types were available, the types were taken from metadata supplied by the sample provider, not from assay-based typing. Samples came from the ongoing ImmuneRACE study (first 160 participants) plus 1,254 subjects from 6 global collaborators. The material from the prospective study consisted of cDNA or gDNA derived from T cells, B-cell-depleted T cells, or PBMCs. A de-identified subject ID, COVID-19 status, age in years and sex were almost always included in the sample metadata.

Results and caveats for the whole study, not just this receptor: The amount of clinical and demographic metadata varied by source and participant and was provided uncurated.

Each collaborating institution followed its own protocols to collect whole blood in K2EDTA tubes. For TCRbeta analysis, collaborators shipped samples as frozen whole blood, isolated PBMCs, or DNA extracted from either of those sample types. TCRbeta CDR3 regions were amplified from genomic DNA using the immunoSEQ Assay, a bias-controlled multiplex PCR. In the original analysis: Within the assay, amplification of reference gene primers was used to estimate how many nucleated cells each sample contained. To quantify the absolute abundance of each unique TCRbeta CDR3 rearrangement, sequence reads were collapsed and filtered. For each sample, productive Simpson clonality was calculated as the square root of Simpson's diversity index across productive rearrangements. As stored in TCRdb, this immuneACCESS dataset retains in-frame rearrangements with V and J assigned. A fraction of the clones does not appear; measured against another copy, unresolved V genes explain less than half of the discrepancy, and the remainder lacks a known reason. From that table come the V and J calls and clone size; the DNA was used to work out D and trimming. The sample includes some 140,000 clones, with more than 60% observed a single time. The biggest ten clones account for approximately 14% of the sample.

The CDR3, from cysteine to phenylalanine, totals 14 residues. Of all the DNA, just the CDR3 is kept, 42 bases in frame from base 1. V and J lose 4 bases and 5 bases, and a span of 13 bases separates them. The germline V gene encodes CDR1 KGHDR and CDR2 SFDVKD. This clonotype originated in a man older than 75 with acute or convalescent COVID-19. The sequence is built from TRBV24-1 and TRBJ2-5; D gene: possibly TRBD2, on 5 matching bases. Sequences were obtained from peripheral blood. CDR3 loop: CATSDPTRYETQYF. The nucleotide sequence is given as TGTGCCACCAGTGACCCCACTAGGTACGAGACCCAGTACTTC.